This T cell receptor beta chain comes out of a study of technical replicates of blood from a handful of donors. Germline trimming cut 5 bases from V and 5 bases from J; bases unmatched to any gene: 8. Germline assignment: CDR1 SEHNR and CDR2 FQNEAQ (reference sequence). This CDR3 comprises 14 residues. The table came from immunoSEQ multiplex PCR; TCRdb's copy has only in-frame clones and leaves some out. The sample yields tens of thousands of clones, roughly 92% seen once. The gene calls are TRBV7-9 and TRBJ1-2; 7 bases fit TRBD1. This sequence was found in a human donor in good health. The sample was T cells isolated from PBMCs. The CDR3 region has the DNA TGTGCCAGCAGCCAATCCGGGACAGTTTATGGCTACACCTTC. Translating it yields CASSQSGTVYGYTF.